One and the same sample provided the 14 T cell receptor beta chains below, sequenced in a study of T-cell reconstitution after alpha-beta-depleted transplantation in children. The TCRbeta library was prepared with unique molecular identifiers. TCRdb redid the calling of the PCR reads with MiXCR, one entry per CDR3 protein. The table shows about 400,000 distinct CDR3 sequences, with about 20% occurring only once. Source: PBMCs from the stem cell graft donor, taken from the stem cell graft. These receptors came from a human donor who donated a stem cell graft to a child with acute myeloid leukemia.

The rearrangement links TRBV4-1 to TRBJ2-1; D is uncertain. CDR3 length: 12 residues. V was pared by 1 base and J by 9 bases, with 7 bases between. CDR1 is MGHRA and CDR2 is YSYEKL in the germline V gene. CDR3 sequence reads: CASSQVLAEQFF. The CDR3 nucleotides read TGCGCCAGCAGCCAAGTTCTCGCTGAGCAGTTCTTC.

CDR3 sequence reads: CATTSGRYNEQFF. CDR3 bases: TGTGCCACCACCAGCGGGAGGTACAATGAGCAGTTCTTC. This sequence joins TRBV15 and TRBJ2-1, with TRBD2 matching 9 bases. V lost 7 bases, J lost 4 bases, and 2 bases stayed unmatched. The V gene's germline CDR1 is LNHNV and CDR2 YYDKDF (reference sequence). The CDR3 is 13 amino acids.

The V and J genes are TRBV5-1 and TRBJ2-7; TRBD2 matches at 9 bases. This CDR3 region has 19 residues. CDR1 and CDR2 from the germline V gene are SGHRS and YFSETQ. V lost 1 base and J lost 2; bases outside the gene matches: 16. This CDR3 is CASSLKHLERGELPYEQYF. The CDR3 DNA reads TGCGCCAGCAGCTTGAAGCACTTAGAGCGGGGGGAATTGCCCTACGAGCAGTACTTC.

This clonotype was found many times. J is TRBJ2-1 and V is TRBV27, with TRBD1 identical over 9 bases. The CDR3 has 18 amino acids. Germline lookup yields CDR1 MNHEY and CDR2 SMNVEV (reference sequence). The V and J ends lost 1 base and 13 bases, in that order; junction bases with no gene match: 20. CDR3 loop: CASSLLGVATGGNFNQFF. In DNA form, the CDR3 reads TGTGCCAGCAGTTTATTGGGTGTCGCGACAGGGGGTAATTTTAATCAGTTCTTC.

This clonotype was observed at least ten times. The rearrangement joins TRBV2 to TRBJ2-7; TRBD1 aligns across 8 bases. J was trimmed by 1 base and V by 5 bases; bases with no gene match: 1. Germline V CDR1 and CDR2: SNHLY, FYNNEI. The CDR3 is 13 amino acids. CDR3 in DNA: TGTGCCAGCAGTCGGACAGGGTCCTACGAGCAGTACTTC. The encoded protein is CASSRTGSYEQYF. Together with reference TRBV2 and TRBJ2-7, the CDR3 gives the full variable domain: EPEVTQTPSHQVTQMGQEVILRCVPISNHLYFYWYRQILGQKVEFLVSFYNNEISEKSEIFDDQFSVERPDGSNFTLKIRSTKLEDSAMYFCASSRTGSYEQYFGPGTRLTVT.

This clonotype was seen ten or more times. The chain employs TRBV20-1 and TRBJ2-3; perhaps D is TRBD1 or TRBD2 (5 bases each). CDR1 is DFQATT, CDR2 SNEGSKA, per germline (reference sequence). V was trimmed by 5 bases and J by 6 bases, leaving 21 bases between them. The CDR3 runs to 15 residues. The CDR3 sequence is CSAAPGTKVVDTQYF. The CDR3 nucleotides read TGCAGTGCTGCGCCCGGGACCAAAGTCGTTGATACGCAGTATTTT.

This clonotype was counted a few times. This chain connects TRBV6-2 or TRBV6-3 to TRBJ2-1; D gene uncertain. V was shortened by 2 bases and J by 3 bases, with 8 bases between the two germline ends. Per germline, CDR1 MNHEY and CDR2 SVGEGT. This CDR3 is built from 14 residues. The CDR3 coding sequence is TGTGCCAGCAGTTACATCCGGCTCTACAATGAGCAGTTCTTC. It is translated as CASSYIRLYNEQFF.

This clonotype was counted only a few times. The V and J genes are TRBV20-1 and TRBJ1-4, with D tentatively TRBD1 (6 bases). The CDR3 is 15 amino acids. Per germline, CDR1 DFQATT and CDR2 SNEGSKA (reference sequence). V lost 3 bases and J lost 7, with 18 bases in between. This chain's CDR3 is CSARNPRGAREKLFF. For the CDR3, the DNA is TGCAGTGCTAGGAACCCGAGGGGGGCACGTGAAAAACTGTTTTTT.

This chain uses TRBV12-3 or TRBV12-4 with TRBJ2-7, with D hard to call. This CDR3 has 15 amino acids. Trimming cost V 6 bases and J 0 bases, with 15 bases left between them. CDR3 sequence (DNA): TGTGCCAGCAGACTCAGACGTAGCCTCTCCTACGAGCAGTACTTC. It encodes CASRLRRSLSYEQYF.

This clonotype has ten or more counts. The gene calls are TRBV20-1 and TRBJ2-1, with TRBD1 matching over 8 bases. This CDR3 is built from 14 residues. Looked up from germline, CDR1 is DFQATT and CDR2 is SNEGSKA (reference sequence). J gave up 2 bases and V 7 bases, and 7 bases lay outside the gene matches. DNA for the CDR3: TGCAGTGGCATCCCGGGACAGGCCTACAATGAGCAGTTCTTC. Translating gives CSGIPGQAYNEQFF.

This clonotype has ten or more counts. The chain joins TRBV12-3 or TRBV12-4 to TRBJ2-7; D is ambiguous. V was cut by 1 base and J by 2 bases, with 6 bases left in between. The length of the CDR3 is 13 residues. The CDR3 nucleotides read TGTGCCAGCAGTTTAGGGCCCGCCTACGAGCAGTACTTC. Amino acid sequence: CASSLGPAYEQYF.

This clonotype came up many times. The chain couples TRBV11-1 to TRBJ2-7, with 9 bases identical to TRBD1. The CDR3 covers 15 residues. Trimming at V came to 6 bases and at J to 1 base, leaving 7 bases not matched to a gene. Germline V lookup: CDR1 SGHAT, CDR2 FQDESV (reference sequence). The CDR3 DNA reads TGTGCCAGCAGTTGGACAGGGGTACGTTCCTACGAGCAGTACTTC. It translates to CASSWTGVRSYEQYF.

This clonotype has a single count. This rearrangement joins TRBV10-2 to TRBJ2-1, with 10 bases that match TRBD2. CDR3 length equals 14 residues. Germline CDR1 WSHSY, CDR2 SAAADI. V shed 7 bases and J 9 bases; nucleotides not matched to a gene: 9. The CDR3 sequence is CASKATSGALEQFF. CDR3 DNA: TGCGCCAGCAAGGCAACTAGCGGGGCACTTGAGCAGTTCTTC.

This clonotype was seen only a few times. The chain joins TRBV27 to TRBJ2-1; tentatively, D is TRBD2 (6 bases). CDR3 length equals 12 residues. V lost 7 bases and J 6 bases, leaving 10 bases between the germline ends. Looked up from germline, CDR1 is MNHEY and CDR2 is SMNVEV (reference sequence). CDR3 DNA sequence: TGTGCCAGCACCGCAGCGGGCAATGAGCAGTTCTTC. It translates to CASTAAGNEQFF.